The clone carrying this T cell receptor (beta chain) was detected a few times. The target antigen is unknown. Primed by a sample-barcoded 5' primer and a J-beta primer mix, a second PCR proceeded for about 6 to 11 cycles. TCRdb used MiXCR to reprocess the 5' RACE reads, holding one entry per CDR3 protein. Of 500,000 to 550,000 distinct CDR3 sequences in the sample, approximately 25% are singletons; the top ten hold 8.5% to 9.5%. This specimen comes from a study of blood T cells in healthy people across ages. Looked up from germline, CDR1 is KGHDR and CDR2 is SFDVKD. The CDR3 length is 13 residues. V lost 7 bases and J lost 7; bases outside the gene matches: 6. Study-level points and caveats: PBMCs that were unsorted prevented a conclusive naive versus antigen-experienced comparison.

These data also featured in a second study, about T cells of mothers and their children. That report notes: Healthy Caucasian mothers, three in number, and their six children were the donors.

This TCR was recovered from a boy between 5 and 17 years old in good health. Specimen: blood. The gene calls are TRBV24-1 and TRBJ2-7, with 10 bases matching TRBD2. The CDR3 nucleotides are TGTGCCACCAGCCCTGGGACTAGCGAAGAGCAGTACTTC. This gives the protein CATSPGTSEEQYF.